The 29 T cell receptor beta chains below come from one sample, sequenced in a study of shared clonotypes between healthy human individuals. TCRdb's table, derived via immunoSEQ multiplex PCR, lists solely in-frame clones and lacks some. The table lists about 450,000 clones, roughly 78% of them singletons. The source material was PBMCs. These receptors all stem from a woman between 40 and 55 years old in good health. Some clones in this sample may be carry-over from other donors' samples.

V gene TRBV28 combines with J gene TRBJ2-3, with TRBD1 as a possible D gene (5 bases). The CDR3 is 16 residues long. Per germline, CDR1 MDHEN and CDR2 SYDVKM. With 6 bases removed from V and 2 bases from J, the gap between germline ends came to 18 bases. CDR3 in DNA: TGTGCCAGCAGCACCAAGTGGGGCAGATACACAGATACGCAGTATTTT. This gives the protein CASSTKWGRYTDTQYF. The variable domain in full, with the rest retrieved from reference TRBV28 and TRBJ2-3, is DVKVTQSSRYLVKRTGEKVFLECVQDMDHENMFWYRQDPGLGLRLIYFSYDVKMKEKGDIPEGYSVSREKKERFSLILESASTNQTSMYLCASSTKWGRYTDTQYFGPGTRLTVL.

The rearrangement joins TRBV2 to TRBJ1-2, with D unresolved. The germline CDR1 and CDR2 sequences are SNHLY and FYNNEI. The CDR3 has 13 residues. V dropped 2 bases and J dropped 2 bases, with 6 bases sitting between them. CDR3 in amino acids: CASSESHNYGYTF. DNA of the CDR3: TGTGCCAGCAGTGAAAGCCACAACTATGGCTACACCTTC.

The chain employs TRBV11-2 and TRBJ1-2, with D possibly being TRBD1 (6 bases). Per germline, CDR1 SGHAT and CDR2 FQNNGV. V lost 7 bases to trimming and J lost 2 bases, with 17 bases between them. This CDR3 has 15 amino acids. Written as DNA, the CDR3 is TGTGCCAGCACCCGAGGGGGGGGCGAGAACTATGGCTACACCTTC. Translating gives CASTRGGGENYGYTF.

The chain is built from TRBV19 and TRBJ2-7; 11 positions match TRBD1. Germline loops: CDR1 LNHDA, CDR2 SQIVND (reference sequence). Trimming removed 4 bases from V and 6 bases from J; junction bases left unmatched: 5. The CDR3 extends over 14 amino acids. The CDR3 is CASSRTGGWSEQYF. CDR3 in DNA: TGTGCCAGTAGTAGGACAGGGGGCTGGAGCGAGCAGTACTTC.

This clone was found once. The genes are TRBV7-3 and TRBJ1-4; no firm D call. Germline loops: CDR1 SGHTA, CDR2 FQGTGA. The CDR3 extends over 13 amino acids. The V gene lost 5 bases and the J gene lost 8 bases, with 12 bases spanning the gap. Here the CDR3 DNA reads TGTGCCAGCAGCCCCGACCCGGGGGAAAAACTGTTTTTT. Translating gives CASSPDPGEKLFF.

This sequence joins TRBV7-2 and TRBJ1-2; 8 bases line up with TRBD1. This CDR3 is built from 16 residues. Germline values: CDR1 SGHTA, CDR2 FQGNSA. J was trimmed by 8 bases and V by 0 bases; bases with no gene match: 11. This CDR3 reads CASSLAPGGAYYGYTF. CDR3 sequence (DNA): TGTGCCAGCAGCTTAGCGCCAGGGGGCGCGTATTACGGCTACACCTTC.

V usage is TRBV6-1 and J usage is TRBJ2-7; 7 bases are a match to TRBD2. Germline-derived CDR1 and CDR2 are MNHNS and SASEGT. V lost 2 bases to trimming and J lost 9 bases; unmatched junction nucleotides: 4. The CDR3 runs 12 residues. The CDR3 reads CASSETLAGQYF. For the CDR3, the DNA is TGTGCCAGCAGTGAAACGTTAGCGGGGCAGTACTTC.

This clone showed up many times. V is TRBV28 and J is TRBJ2-3; D is uncertain. Germline CDR1 reads MDHEN; CDR2 reads SYDVKM. V was pared by 4 bases and J by 3 bases, with 5 bases between. The CDR3 contains 12 residues. CDR3 in DNA: TGTGCCAGCAGTTCGCAAACAGATACGCAGTATTTT. Translated, it gives CASSSQTDTQYF.

The rearrangement links TRBV18 to TRBJ2-1; 13 positions match TRBD2. Per the germline V gene, CDR1 is KGHSH and CDR2 is LQKENI. There are 14 residues in the CDR3. The J segment lost 10 bases and the V segment lost 3 bases, leaving 3 bases of the junction unmatched. The CDR3, as DNA: TGTGCCAGCTCACCTGGGACTAGCGGGAACGAGCAGTTCTTC. Amino acids: CASSPGTSGNEQFF.

The chain joins TRBV5-1 to TRBJ2-1; 11 nucleotides align to TRBD2. Trimming at V came to 0 bases and at J to 9 bases, leaving 8 bases not matched to a gene. CDR1 is SGHRS and CDR2 is YFSETQ in the germline V gene. The CDR3 runs 16 residues. The CDR3 is CASSLGTSGPSGEQFF. The CDR3 DNA reads TGCGCCAGCAGCTTGGGGACTAGCGGGCCTTCAGGTGAGCAGTTCTTC.

The rearrangement links TRBV9 to TRBJ1-1, with 9 bases identical to TRBD1. Germline loops: CDR1 SGDLS, CDR2 YYNGEE. Germline trimming cut 4 bases from V and 4 bases from J; bases unmatched to any gene: 5. The CDR3 contains 14 residues. The CDR3 DNA is TGTGCCAGCAGCCAGGGACAGGGAGGCACTGAAGCTTTCTTT. Amino acid sequence: CASSQGQGGTEAFF.

The CDR3 nucleotides are TGCGCCAGCAGTGCCAGCGGGATCTACAATGAGCAGTTCTTC. It encodes CASSASGIYNEQFF. The V call is TRBV10-1, the J call TRBJ2-1; TRBD2 aligns across 7 bases. Germline lookup yields CDR1 WNHNN and CDR2 SYGVQD (reference sequence). The V gene end was trimmed by 4 bases and the J gene end by 3 bases; junction bases not matched to a gene: 3. This CDR3 is built from 14 residues.

This clone was seen repeatedly, ten times or more. The V and J genes are TRBV4-3 and TRBJ1-1, with D possibly matching TRBD1 (5 bases). CDR3 length equals 15 residues. Trimming left V 0 bases short and J 4 bases short, with 12 bases between. Germline V lookup: CDR1 LGHNA, CDR2 YSLEER. The CDR3 region is CASSQDLWDPTEAFF. For the CDR3, the DNA is TGCGCCAGCAGCCAAGATCTTTGGGACCCCACTGAAGCTTTCTTT.

The chain recombines TRBV5-1 with TRBJ2-5; D unresolved. Germline-derived CDR1 and CDR2 are SGHRS and YFSETQ. This CDR3 is 13 amino acids long. Trimming pared 0 bases from V and 1 base from J, leaving 4 bases between. This CDR3 is CASSLELQETQYF. The CDR3 nucleotides read TGCGCCAGCAGCTTGGAGCTCCAAGAGACCCAGTACTTC.

CDR3: CASSLTSTGTTEAFF. The CDR3 nucleotides are TGTGCCAGCAGCTTAACATCCACGGGAACCACTGAAGCTTTCTTT. The chain links TRBV7-3 to TRBJ1-1; no reliable D call. Trimming shortened V by 0 bases and J by 4 bases, and 12 bases separated the two germline ends. Germline CDR1 and CDR2: SGHTA and FQGTGA. This CDR3 spans 15 amino acids.

In its sample, this clone was seen once. This chain connects TRBV9 to TRBJ2-2; 7 positions match TRBD2. Trimming removed 4 bases from V and 5 bases from J; junction bases left unmatched: 14. The CDR3 is 17 amino acids. Germline CDR1 and CDR2: SGDLS and YYNGEE. The DNA of the CDR3 is TGTGCCAGCAGCCGCCGCGGGAGTGATACAGCGACCGGGGAGCTGTTTTTT. It yields the protein CASSRRGSDTATGELFF.

The chain uses TRBV23-1 and TRBJ2-7, with TRBD1 as a possible D gene (6 bases). TRBV23-1 counts as an open reading frame of uncertain function. Trimming removed 9 bases from V and 5 bases from J, with 29 bases in between. The CDR3 spans 17 residues. CDR3 DNA: TGCGCCAGTAGAGGGGCAGGGGCCACCCAAACCATAGACGAGCAGTACTTC. Its protein is CASRGAGATQTIDEQYF.

V gene TRBV2 combines with J gene TRBJ2-7, with D maybe TRBD2 (5 bases). V lost 6 bases and J lost 6, with 21 bases in between. Germline CDR1 reads SNHLY; CDR2 reads FYNNEI. There are 15 residues in the CDR3. The CDR3 DNA is TGTGCCAGCAGCGGTCTCGGAGGTCCCTCTGCCGAGCAGTACTTC. Translation: CASSGLGGPSAEQYF.

In its sample, this clone was seen a few times. The chain employs TRBV27 and TRBJ1-1, with D possibly being TRBD1 (6 bases). Germline V gene data show CDR1 as MNHEY and CDR2 as SMNVEV (reference sequence). The CDR3 is made up of 14 amino acids. V lost 4 bases, J lost 4 bases, and 13 bases lay in between. CDR3 amino acids: CASSSKIRGTEAFF. The CDR3 nucleotides read TGTGCCAGCAGTTCAAAGATCAGGGGCACTGAAGCTTTCTTT.

The gene calls are TRBV27 and TRBJ2-1, with 8 positions matching TRBD2. The CDR3 has 17 residues. The germline V gene encodes CDR1 MNHEY and CDR2 SMNVEV (reference sequence). Unmatched junction bases numbered 11, after V lost 3 bases and J lost 4 bases. The CDR3 DNA reads TGTGCCAGCAGTTTCCTTAACGGGGGGGGACTTTACAATGAGCAGTTCTTC. This gives the protein CASSFLNGGGLYNEQFF.

J is TRBJ1-3 and V is TRBV5-5, with D possibly being TRBD1 (6 bases). Germline V gene lookup returns CDR1 SGHKS and CDR2 YYEKEE (reference sequence). This CDR3 has 18 residues. V gave up 0 bases and J gave up 0 bases, with 16 bases separating them. The CDR3, as DNA: TGTGCCAGCAGCTTGGTTGGGACATCTCGTAGCTCTGGAAACACCATATATTTT. Residues: CASSLVGTSRSSGNTIYF.

This clone was seen only a few times. The chain couples TRBV29-1 to TRBJ2-1, with 10 positions matching TRBD2. Germline assignment: CDR1 SQVTM and CDR2 ANQGSEA. The CDR3 extends over 14 amino acids. V shed 4 bases, J shed 7 bases, and the junction held 7 bases outside the gene matches. For the CDR3, the DNA is TGCAGCGTTGGGCGAGCGGGAGGGCCGAATGAGCAGTTCTTC. Translated: CSVGRAGGPNEQFF.

This chain joins TRBV20-1 and TRBJ1-2; D gene uncertain. The ends were cut back, 6 bases at V and 5 bases at J, with 10 bases in the middle. The germline V gene has CDR1 DFQATT and CDR2 SNEGSKA (reference sequence). The CDR3 runs 11 residues. The CDR3 protein is CSAGRAYGYTF. The CDR3 DNA reads as TGCAGTGCAGGAAGGGCATATGGCTACACCTTC.

The chain carries TRBV5-4 and TRBJ1-2, with 9 bases matching TRBD1. With V trimmed by 7 bases and J by 4 bases, 5 bases remained unmatched. Germline V gene data show CDR1 as SGHNT and CDR2 as YYREEE (reference sequence). There are 13 residues in the CDR3. As DNA, the CDR3 is TGTGCCAGCGGGGGACAGGGAGTCTATGGCTACACCTTC. Translating it yields CASGGQGVYGYTF.

This clone was detected only a few times. This chain uses TRBV18 with TRBJ2-3; no reliable D call. CDR3 length: 15 amino acids. Germline-derived CDR1 and CDR2 are KGHSH and LQKENI. The ends were cut back, 2 bases at V and 4 bases at J, with 13 bases in the middle. The CDR3 region has the DNA TGTGCCAGCTCACCAGGGAATGGGGTAGCAGATACGCAGTATTTT. Translation gives CASSPGNGVADTQYF. The full variable domain, its missing parts supplied by reference TRBV18 and TRBJ2-3, is NAGVMQNPRHLVRRRGQEARLRCSPMKGHSHVYWYRQLPEEGLKFMVYLQKENIIDESGMPKERFSAEFPKEGPSILRIQQVVRGDSAAYFCASSPGNGVADTQYFGPGTRLTVL.

This chain connects TRBV7-6 to TRBJ1-1; D ambiguous. The germline V gene encodes CDR1 SGHVS and CDR2 FNYEAQ. This CDR3 contains 14 residues. V was shortened by 6 bases and J by 0 bases, with 11 bases between the two germline ends. The CDR3 nucleotides read TGTGCCAGCAGGCCCGGACCGGTGAACACTGAAGCTTTCTTT. Protein product: CASRPGPVNTEAFF.

This clone was seen only once. The genes are TRBV10-1 and TRBJ2-5; D remains ambiguous. This CDR3 spans 16 amino acids. Trimming removed 0 bases from V and 5 bases from J, with 16 bases in between. Germline V gives CDR1 WNHNN, CDR2 SYGVQD (reference sequence). The CDR3 spells CASSESVAHPKETQYF. CDR3 bases: TGCGCCAGCAGTGAGTCGGTGGCACACCCTAAGGAGACCCAGTACTTC.

V is TRBV4-1 and J is TRBJ2-3; 8 bases are shared with TRBD2. The CDR3 extends over 15 amino acids. Germline CDR1 reads MGHRA; CDR2 reads YSYEKL. J lost 4 bases, V lost 0 bases, and 3 bases had no gene match. Here the CDR3 reads CASSQDRTSSDTQYF. CDR3 DNA sequence: TGCGCCAGCAGCCAAGATCGGACTAGCTCAGATACGCAGTATTTT.

The chain joins TRBV6-6 to TRBJ2-2; the D is unclear. V was trimmed by 2 bases and J by 1 base, leaving 5 bases between them. This CDR3 has 14 amino acids. The germline V gene encodes CDR1 MNHNY and CDR2 SVGAGI (reference sequence). CDR3 DNA sequence: TGTGCCAGCAGTTACGGACGGAACACCGGGGAGCTGTTTTTT. It specifies CASSYGRNTGELFF.